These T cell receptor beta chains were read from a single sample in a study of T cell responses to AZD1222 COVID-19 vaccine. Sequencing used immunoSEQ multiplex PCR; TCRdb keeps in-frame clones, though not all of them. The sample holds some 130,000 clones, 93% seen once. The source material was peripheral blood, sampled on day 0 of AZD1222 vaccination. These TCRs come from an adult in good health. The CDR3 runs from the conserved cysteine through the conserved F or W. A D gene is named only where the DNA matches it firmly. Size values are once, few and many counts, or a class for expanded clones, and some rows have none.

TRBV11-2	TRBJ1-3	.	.	CASSLARGSGNTIYF	TGTGCCAGCAGCTTAGCGCGGGGGTCGGGAAACACCATATATTTT
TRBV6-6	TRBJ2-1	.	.	CASSYSQLVDNEQFF	TGTGCCAGCAGTTACTCGCAACTAGTAGACAATGAGCAGTTCTTC
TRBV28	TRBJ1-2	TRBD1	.	CASSIGDRGRGYTF	TGTGCCAGCAGTATAGGGGACAGGGGGCGCGGCTACACCTTC
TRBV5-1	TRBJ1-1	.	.	CASSLGSQGMNTEAFF	TGCGCCAGCAGCTTGGGCAGCCAGGGAATGAACACTGAAGCTTTCTTT
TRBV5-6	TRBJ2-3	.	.	CASSLGRRDTQYF	TGTGCCAGCAGCTTGGGGAGGAGAGATACGCAGTATTTT
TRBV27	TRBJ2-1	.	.	CASSLRGVGEQFF	TGTGCCAGCAGTTTAAGGGGGGTCGGTGAGCAGTTCTTC
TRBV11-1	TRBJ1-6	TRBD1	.	CASSWGQDDSPLHF	TGTGCCAGCAGCTGGGGACAGGATGATTCACCCCTCCACTTT
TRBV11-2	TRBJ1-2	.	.	CASSLAGSYGYTF	TGTGCCAGCAGCTTAGCAGGGAGCTATGGCTACACCTTC
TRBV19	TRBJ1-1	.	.	CASSIVGNPNTEAFF	TGTGCCAGTAGTATTGTGGGGAACCCTAACACTGAAGCTTTCTTT
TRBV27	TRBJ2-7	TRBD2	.	CASSLWGLAGGKGVSYEQYF	TGTGCCAGCAGTTTATGGGGACTAGCGGGAGGAAAAGGAGTTTCCTACGAGCAGTACTTC
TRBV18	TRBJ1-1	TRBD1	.	CASSPGTGNTEAFF	TGTGCCAGCTCACCAGGGACAGGGAACACTGAAGCTTTCTTT
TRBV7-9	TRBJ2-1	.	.	CASTAGTYLVDEQFF	TGTGCCAGCACCGCCGGGACTTATCTCGTCGATGAGCAGTTCTTC
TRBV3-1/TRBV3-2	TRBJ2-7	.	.	CASSATRDPRGEQYF	TGTGCCAGCAGTGCCACCCGGGACCCTAGGGGCGAGCAGTACTTC
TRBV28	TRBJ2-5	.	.	CASSLVSNQETQYF	TGTGCCAGCAGTTTAGTGAGTAACCAAGAGACCCAGTACTTC
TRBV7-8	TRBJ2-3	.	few	CASSKPLRFSTDTQYF	TGTGCCAGCAGCAAGCCCCTGCGGTTTAGCACAGATACGCAGTATTTT
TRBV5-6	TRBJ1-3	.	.	CASSLASISGNTIYF	TGTGCCAGCAGCTTGGCCAGTATATCTGGAAACACCATATATTTT
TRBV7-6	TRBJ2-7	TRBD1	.	CASSPRRDRGYEQYF	TGTGCCAGCAGTCCTCGCCGGGACAGGGGCTACGAGCAGTACTTC
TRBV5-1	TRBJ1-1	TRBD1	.	CASSLGQGGATEAFF	TGCGCCAGCAGCTTGGGACAGGGTGGAGCGACTGAAGCTTTCTTT
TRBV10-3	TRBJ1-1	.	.	CAISERENEAFF	TGTGCCATCAGCGAGCGTGAGAATGAAGCTTTCTTT
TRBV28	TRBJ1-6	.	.	CASGRDSPLHF	TGTGCCAGCGGTCGGGATTCACCCCTCCACTTT
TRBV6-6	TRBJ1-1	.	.	CASSYSIRDTEAFF	TGTGCCAGCAGTTACTCCATCAGGGACACTGAAGCTTTCTTT
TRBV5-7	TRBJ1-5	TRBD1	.	CASSQPGQGGQPQHF	TGTGCCAGCAGCCAGCCTGGACAGGGAGGTCAGCCCCAGCATTTT
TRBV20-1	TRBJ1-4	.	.	CSASQTTANEKLFF	TGCAGTGCTAGTCAAACGACCGCGAATGAAAAACTGTTTTTT
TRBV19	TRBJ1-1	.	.	CASSIARARLNTEAFF	TGTGCCAGTAGTATAGCGAGGGCGAGGTTGAACACTGAAGCTTTCTTT
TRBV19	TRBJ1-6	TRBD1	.	CASSTALGQNSPLHF	TGTGCCAGTAGTACCGCCCTGGGACAGAATTCACCCCTCCACTTT
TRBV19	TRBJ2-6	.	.	CASSRGTDSGANVLTF	TGTGCCAGTAGCCGCGGGACCGACTCTGGGGCCAACGTCCTGACTTTC
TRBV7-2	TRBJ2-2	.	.	CASSLAGSRRGTGELFF	TGTGCCAGCAGCTTAGCGGGGAGCCGACGGGGCACCGGGGAGCTGTTTTTT
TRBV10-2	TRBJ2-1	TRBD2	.	CASRREGLRNEQFF	TGCGCCAGCCGACGGGAGGGCCTGAGGAATGAGCAGTTCTTC
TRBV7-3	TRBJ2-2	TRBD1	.	CASRQQGDGELFF	TGTGCCAGCAGGCAACAGGGGGACGGGGAGCTGTTTTTT
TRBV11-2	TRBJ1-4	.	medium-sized	CASSPSPLAGRINEKLFF	TGTGCCAGCAGCCCCTCTCCCCTTGCGGGGCGGATTAATGAAAAACTGTTTTTT
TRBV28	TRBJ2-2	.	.	CASSPDREDTGELFF	TGTGCCAGCAGTCCAGACAGGGAGGACACCGGGGAGCTGTTTTTT
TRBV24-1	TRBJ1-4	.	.	CATSDSLGEGLEKLFF	TGTGCCACCAGTGATTCCCTTGGAGAGGGCCTTGAAAAACTGTTTTTT
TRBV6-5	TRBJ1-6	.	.	CASSYSKGRNNSPLHF	TGTGCCAGCAGTTACTCGAAGGGACGAAACAATTCACCCCTCCACTTT
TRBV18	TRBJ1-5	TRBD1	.	CASSPQGRDQPQHF	TGTGCCAGCTCGCCACAGGGGAGGGATCAGCCCCAGCATTTT
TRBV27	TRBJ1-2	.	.	CASSPLGEANYGYTF	TGTGCCAGCAGTCCGCTTGGGGAGGCTAACTATGGCTACACCTTC
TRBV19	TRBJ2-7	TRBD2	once	CASRSSTSGYEQYF	TGTGCCAGTAGGAGTTCGACTAGCGGGTACGAGCAGTACTTC
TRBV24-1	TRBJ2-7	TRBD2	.	CATSSSGVRNYEQYF	TGTGCCACCAGTTCCAGCGGGGTCCGAAACTACGAGCAGTACTTC
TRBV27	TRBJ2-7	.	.	CASSLFPRDGEQYF	TGTGCCAGCAGTTTATTTCCTAGGGACGGCGAGCAGTACTTC
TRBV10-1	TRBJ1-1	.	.	CASSESGRVGTEAFF	TGCGCCAGCAGTGAGTCAGGCAGGGTGGGAACTGAAGCTTTCTTT
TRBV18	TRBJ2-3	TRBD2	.	CASSHRRSGTSGTDTQYF	TGTGCCAGCTCACACAGGCGATCCGGGACTAGCGGGACAGATACGCAGTATTTT
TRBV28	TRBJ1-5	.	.	CASSLYVQPQHF	TGTGCCAGCAGTTTATATGTTCAGCCCCAGCATTTT